What follows are 20 T cell receptor beta chains derived from one specimen sequenced in a study of blood T cell repertoires in COVID-19. The repertoire was sequenced with immunoSEQ multiplex PCR; TCRdb's copy has only in-frame clones and lacks some. The sample contains under 85,000 clones, about 90% of which appear only once. The sample consisted of peripheral blood. The receptors shown here come from a man at least 80 years old in a cohort sampled during active COVID-19.

The chain joins TRBV11-2 to TRBJ2-5, with TRBD2 as a possible D gene (6 bases). V shed 0 bases and J shed 2 bases, with 10 bases lying between them. The CDR3 is 15 amino acids. Germline values: CDR1 SGHAT, CDR2 FQNNGV. CDR3 region: CASSLDGGAQETQYF. CDR3 sequence (DNA): TGTGCCAGCAGCTTAGATGGCGGGGCACAAGAGACCCAGTACTTC.

The J gene is TRBJ2-3, the V gene TRBV5-1; D possibly corresponds to TRBD1 (6 bases). The germline gives CDR1 SGHRS, CDR2 YFSETQ. The CDR3 runs 15 residues. Trimming removed 4 bases from V and 2 bases from J, with 14 bases in between. CDR3 sequence: CASSPTGPDTDTQYF. CDR3 DNA: TGCGCCAGCAGCCCGACAGGCCCTGACACAGATACGCAGTATTTT.

This chain links TRBV19 with TRBJ1-2; D uncertain. Looked up from germline, CDR1 is LNHDA and CDR2 is SQIVND (reference sequence). This CDR3 has 15 amino acids. V shed 0 bases and J shed 4 bases, with 12 bases lying between them. The CDR3 sequence is CASSIDAGSRYGYTF. The DNA for the CDR3 is TGTGCCAGTAGTATAGATGCAGGCTCTCGCTATGGCTACACCTTC.

The chain combines TRBV19 with TRBJ1-4, with a weak D call TRBD1 (6 bases). V gave up 4 bases and J gave up 0 bases, with 12 bases separating them. Germline V gene sequence: CDR1 LNHDA, CDR2 SQIVND (reference sequence). The CDR3 contains 16 residues. The CDR3 DNA reads as TGTGCCAGTAGTACAGGGGAAGCCGCAACTAATGAAAAACTGTTTTTT. This sequence encodes CASSTGEAATNEKLFF.

CDR3 loop: CASSYSLDREETQYF. Written as DNA, the CDR3 is TGTGCCAGCAGTTACTCTCTAGACAGGGAAGAGACCCAGTACTTC. The V gene is TRBV6-5, the J gene TRBJ2-5; TRBD1 matches at 7 bases. Germline V gives CDR1 MNHEY, CDR2 SVGAGI. The V and J ends lost 0 bases and 3 bases, in that order; junction bases with no gene match: 4. CDR3 length equals 15 residues.

The CDR3 loop reads CASSPKQGLSSPLHF. CDR3 nucleotide sequence: TGTGCCAGCAGCCCGAAACAGGGGCTAAGCTCACCCCTCCACTTT. This sequence joins TRBV3-1 (or the pseudogene TRBV3-2) and TRBJ1-6; 7 positions match TRBD1. The CDR3 sequence is 15 residues long. Trimming removed 4 bases from V and 10 bases from J; junction bases left unmatched: 10. Germline V lookup: CDR1 LGHDT, CDR2 YNNKEL (reference sequence).

The rearrangement links TRBV27 to TRBJ1-2; 7 bases agree with TRBD1. This CDR3 region has 14 residues. Germline CDR1 reads MNHEY; CDR2 reads SMNVEV (reference sequence). J gave up 4 bases and V 0 bases, and 2 bases lay outside the gene matches. In DNA form, the CDR3 reads TGTGCCAGCAGTTTATCAGGGGGCATCTATGGCTACACCTTC. It is translated as CASSLSGGIYGYTF.

The V call is TRBV4-3, the J call TRBJ2-1; D uncertain. Trimming took 0 bases from V and 8 from J, leaving 5 bases between them. The CDR3 length is 12 residues. Germline CDR1 and CDR2: LGHNA and YSLEER. The CDR3 coding sequence is TGCGCCAGCAGCCAAGAACGGGATGAGCAGTTCTTC. Its translation is CASSQERDEQFF.

In its sample, this clone was seen once. This rearrangement joins TRBV5-1 to TRBJ2-2; D call uncertain. Deletions cut 2 bases from V and 3 bases from J, with 8 bases between. Germline CDR1 SGHRS, CDR2 YFSETQ. The CDR3 covers 14 residues. CDR3 sequence reads: CASSFGSDTGELFF. The CDR3 DNA is TGCGCCAGCAGCTTCGGGTCCGACACCGGGGAGCTGTTTTTT.

This clone occurred once. This rearrangement joins TRBV7-2 to TRBJ1-4, with D maybe TRBD1 (5 bases). This CDR3 contains 14 residues. Trimming stripped 5 bases from V and 4 bases from J, with 11 bases between. Germline V gene sequence: CDR1 SGHTA, CDR2 FQGNSA. CDR3 sequence (DNA): TGTGCCAGCAGCCGGACAACAAGTAATGAAAAACTGTTTTTT. This sequence encodes CASSRTTSNEKLFF. The complete variable domain, with remaining parts taken from reference TRBV7-2 and TRBJ1-4, reads GAGVSQSPSNKVTEKGKDVELRCDPISGHTALYWYRQSLGQGLEFLIYFQGNSAPDKSGLPSDRFSAERTGGSVSTLTIQRTQQEDSAVYLCASSRTTSNEKLFFGSGTQLSVL.

The V gene is TRBV9, the J gene TRBJ2-7; 11 nucleotides agree with TRBD2. The germline CDR1 and CDR2 sequences are SGDLS and YYNGEE. V lost 4 bases, J lost 0 bases, and 6 bases stayed unmatched. The CDR3 runs to 16 residues. As DNA, the CDR3 is TGTGCCAGCAGCAAAGGGACTAGCGGAAACTCCTACGAGCAGTACTTC. Translating it yields CASSKGTSGNSYEQYF.

There are a few counts of this clone. The chain combines TRBV3-1 (or the pseudogene TRBV3-2) with TRBJ1-1; D remains unclear. Germline V gene sequence: CDR1 LGHDT, CDR2 YNNKEL (reference sequence). The CDR3 is made up of 15 amino acids. The V gene lost 0 bases and the J gene lost 4 bases, with 12 bases spanning the gap. The CDR3 DNA follows: TGTGCCAGCAGCCAAGAAAACACCGCCGCCACTGAAGCTTTCTTT. Its protein is CASSQENTAATEAFF.

This chain uses TRBV6-5 with TRBJ2-1; TRBD2 is a possible D gene (5 bases). The germline V gene has CDR1 MNHEY and CDR2 SVGAGI. The CDR3 contains 14 residues. Trimming took 6 bases from V and 3 from J, leaving 12 bases between them. CDR3 region: CASSRLGLYNEQFF. Here the CDR3 DNA reads TGTGCCAGCAGCCGCCTTGGACTCTACAATGAGCAGTTCTTC.

The genes are TRBV19 and TRBJ1-4; 7 positions agree with TRBD1. V shed 5 bases and J 4 bases; nucleotides not matched to a gene: 7. This CDR3 has 15 amino acids. CDR1 LNHDA and CDR2 SQIVND come from the germline V gene (reference sequence). The CDR3 region is CASSVLGQSNEKLFF. Written as DNA, the CDR3 is TGTGCCAGTAGTGTCCTGGGACAGAGTAATGAAAAACTGTTTTTT.

V is TRBV6-2 or TRBV6-3 and J is TRBJ2-7; D is unclear. V gave up 2 bases and J gave up 2 bases, with 7 bases separating them. The CDR3 is 13 residues long. Germline lookup yields CDR1 MNHEY and CDR2 SVGEGT. CDR3 region: CASSYQEPYEQYF. In nucleotides, the CDR3 is TGTGCCAGCAGTTACCAGGAACCCTACGAGCAGTACTTC.

The V call is TRBV5-6, the J call TRBJ1-5; the D is unclear. Germline-derived CDR1 and CDR2 are SGHDT and YYEEEE. This CDR3 is 13 amino acids long. With 6 bases removed from V and 2 bases from J, the gap between germline ends came to 9 bases. CDR3 amino acids: CASTRLGNQPQHF. The CDR3 coding sequence is TGTGCCAGCACCCGACTGGGCAATCAGCCCCAGCATTTT.

This chain links TRBV5-4 with TRBJ2-3; TRBD2 matches 11 bases. The CDR3 has 17 amino acids. Germline V gene data show CDR1 as SGHNT and CDR2 as YYREEE (reference sequence). V lost 2 bases and J lost 6; bases outside the gene matches: 11. Written as DNA, the CDR3 is TGTGCCAGCAGCTTAGGAGTTTCTAGCGGGGGGTCGGATACGCAGTATTTT. Translated, it gives CASSLGVSSGGSDTQYF.

This rearrangement joins TRBV6-2 or TRBV6-3 to TRBJ2-1; TRBD2 aligns across 8 bases. Germline CDR1 reads MNHEY; CDR2 reads SVGEGT. The CDR3 is made up of 15 amino acids. J was trimmed by 6 bases and V by 7 bases; bases with no gene match: 11. CDR3 protein: CASTPFGSGVNEQFF. In DNA, the CDR3 is TGTGCCAGCACCCCGTTTGGTAGCGGGGTCAATGAGCAGTTCTTC.

The genes are TRBV15 and TRBJ1-5; 11 nucleotides line up with TRBD1. The CDR3 loop spans 15 amino acids. Germline V gene sequence: CDR1 LNHNV, CDR2 YYDKDF (reference sequence). Losses at the gene ends were 3 bases for V and 6 bases for J; bases not matched to a gene: 4. CDR3 region: CATSRGTGGRQPQHF. In DNA form, the CDR3 reads TGTGCCACCAGCAGGGGGACAGGGGGTCGTCAGCCCCAGCATTTT.

The CDR3 region is CASSLGKGEAFF. CDR3 in DNA: TGTGCCAGCAGCTTAGGGAAGGGGGAAGCTTTCTTT. This chain connects TRBV11-3 to TRBJ1-1; D may be TRBD1 (5 bases). Germline V gene lookup returns CDR1 SGHNT and CDR2 YENEEA. The length of the CDR3 is 12 residues. Trimming cost V 1 base and J 8 bases, with 8 bases left between them.